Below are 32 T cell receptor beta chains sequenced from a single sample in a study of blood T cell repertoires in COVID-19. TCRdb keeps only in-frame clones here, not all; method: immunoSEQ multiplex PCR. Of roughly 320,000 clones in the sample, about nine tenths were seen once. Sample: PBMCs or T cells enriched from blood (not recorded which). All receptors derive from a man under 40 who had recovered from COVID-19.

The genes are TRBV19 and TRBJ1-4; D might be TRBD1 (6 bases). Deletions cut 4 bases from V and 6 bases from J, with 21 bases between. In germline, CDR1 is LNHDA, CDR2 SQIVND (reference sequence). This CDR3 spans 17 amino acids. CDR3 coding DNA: TGTGCCAGTAGTACCCGATGGGGGGGCAGGGCGGATGAAAAACTGTTTTTT. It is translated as CASSTRWGGRADEKLFF.

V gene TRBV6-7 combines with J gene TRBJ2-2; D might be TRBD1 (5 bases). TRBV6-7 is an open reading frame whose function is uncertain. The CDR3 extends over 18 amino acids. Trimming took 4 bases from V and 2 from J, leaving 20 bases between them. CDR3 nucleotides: TGTGCCAGCAGTTGCCCTGACCGGACACTGATTAACACCGGGGAGCTGTTTTTT. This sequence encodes CASSCPDRTLINTGELFF.

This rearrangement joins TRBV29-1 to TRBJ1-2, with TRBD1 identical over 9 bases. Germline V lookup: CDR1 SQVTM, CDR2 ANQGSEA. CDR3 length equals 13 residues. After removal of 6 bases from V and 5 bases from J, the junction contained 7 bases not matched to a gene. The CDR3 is CSVGFGQGYGYTF. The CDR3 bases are TGCAGCGTGGGTTTTGGACAGGGGTATGGCTACACCTTC.

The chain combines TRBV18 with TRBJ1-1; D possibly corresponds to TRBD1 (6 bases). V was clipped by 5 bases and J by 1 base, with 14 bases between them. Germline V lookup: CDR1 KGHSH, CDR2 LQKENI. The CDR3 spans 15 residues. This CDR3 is CASSSGDIQNTEAFF. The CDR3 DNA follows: TGTGCCAGCTCATCAGGGGACATCCAGAACACTGAAGCTTTCTTT.

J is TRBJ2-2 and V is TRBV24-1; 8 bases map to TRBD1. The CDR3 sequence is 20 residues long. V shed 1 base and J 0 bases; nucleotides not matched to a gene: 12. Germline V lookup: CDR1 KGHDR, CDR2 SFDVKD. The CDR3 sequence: CATSDFVGQATFANTGELFF. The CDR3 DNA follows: TGTGCCACCAGTGATTTCGTGGGACAGGCGACTTTCGCGAACACCGGGGAGCTGTTTTTT.

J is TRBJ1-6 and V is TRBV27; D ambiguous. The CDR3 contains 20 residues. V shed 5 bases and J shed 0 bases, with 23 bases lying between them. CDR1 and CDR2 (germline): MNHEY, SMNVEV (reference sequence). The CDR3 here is CASSPPRPLTAISYNSPLHF. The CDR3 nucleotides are TGTGCCAGCAGTCCTCCCCGACCACTTACAGCTATCTCCTATAATTCACCCCTCCACTTT.

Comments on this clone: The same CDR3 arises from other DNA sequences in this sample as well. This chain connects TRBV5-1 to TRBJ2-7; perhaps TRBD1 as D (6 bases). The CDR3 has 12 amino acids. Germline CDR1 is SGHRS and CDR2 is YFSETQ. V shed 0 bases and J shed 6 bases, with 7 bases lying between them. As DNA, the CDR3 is TGCGCCAGCAGCTTGGGAGGGGGCGAGCAGTACTTC. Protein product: CASSLGGGEQYF.

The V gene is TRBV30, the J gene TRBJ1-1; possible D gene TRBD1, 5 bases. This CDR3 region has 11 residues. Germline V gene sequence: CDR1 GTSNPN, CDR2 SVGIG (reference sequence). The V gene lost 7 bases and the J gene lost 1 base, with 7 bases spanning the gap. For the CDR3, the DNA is TGTGCCTCTACAGGGAACACTGAAGCTTTCTTT. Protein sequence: CASTGNTEAFF.

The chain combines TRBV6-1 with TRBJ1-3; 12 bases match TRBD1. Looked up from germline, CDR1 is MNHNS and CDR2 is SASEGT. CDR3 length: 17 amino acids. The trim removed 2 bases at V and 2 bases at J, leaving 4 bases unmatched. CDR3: CASSEPGQGAAGNTIYF. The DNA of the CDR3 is TGTGCCAGCAGTGAACCGGGACAGGGGGCAGCTGGAAACACCATATATTTT.

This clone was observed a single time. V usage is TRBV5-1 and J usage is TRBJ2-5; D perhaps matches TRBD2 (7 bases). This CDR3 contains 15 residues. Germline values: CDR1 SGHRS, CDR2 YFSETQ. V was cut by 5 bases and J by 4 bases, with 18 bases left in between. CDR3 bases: TGCGCCAGCAGAGTAGGGGCGGGGGCAGGAGAGACCCAGTACTTC. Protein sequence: CASRVGAGAGETQYF. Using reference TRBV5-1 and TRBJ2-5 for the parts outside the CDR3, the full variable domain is KAGVTQTPRYLIKTRGQQVTLSCSPISGHRSVSWYQQTPGQGLQFLFEYFSETQRNKGNFPGRFSGRQFSNSRSEMNVSTLELGDSALYLCASRVGAGAGETQYFGPGTRLLVL.

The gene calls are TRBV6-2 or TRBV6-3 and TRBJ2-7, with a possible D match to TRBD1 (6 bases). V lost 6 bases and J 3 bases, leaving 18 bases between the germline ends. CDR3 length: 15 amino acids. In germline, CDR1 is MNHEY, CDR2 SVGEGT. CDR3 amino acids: CASSLQGNSYYEQYF. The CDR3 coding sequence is TGTGCCAGCAGCCTACAGGGAAATTCCTACTACGAGCAGTACTTC.

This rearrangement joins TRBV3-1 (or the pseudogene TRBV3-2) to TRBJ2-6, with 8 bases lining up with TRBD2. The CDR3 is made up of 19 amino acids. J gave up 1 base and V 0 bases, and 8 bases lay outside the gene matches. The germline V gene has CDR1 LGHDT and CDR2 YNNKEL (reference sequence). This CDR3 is CASSQDVAGRLSGANVLTF. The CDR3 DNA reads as TGTGCCAGCAGCCAAGATGTAGCGGGACGTCTTTCTGGGGCCAACGTCCTGACTTTC.

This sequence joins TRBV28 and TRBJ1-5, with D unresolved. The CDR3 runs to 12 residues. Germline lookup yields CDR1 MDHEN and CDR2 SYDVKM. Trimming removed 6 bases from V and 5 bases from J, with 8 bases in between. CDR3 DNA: TGTGCCAGCAGGTCCGGGTATCAGCCCCAGCATTTT. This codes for CASRSGYQPQHF.

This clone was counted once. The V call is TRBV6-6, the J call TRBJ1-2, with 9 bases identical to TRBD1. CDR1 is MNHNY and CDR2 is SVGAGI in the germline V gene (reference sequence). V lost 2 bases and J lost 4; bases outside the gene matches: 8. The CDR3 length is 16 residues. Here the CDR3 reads CASSYPEQGASYGYTF. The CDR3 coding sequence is TGTGCCAGCAGTTACCCAGAACAGGGGGCCAGCTATGGCTACACCTTC.

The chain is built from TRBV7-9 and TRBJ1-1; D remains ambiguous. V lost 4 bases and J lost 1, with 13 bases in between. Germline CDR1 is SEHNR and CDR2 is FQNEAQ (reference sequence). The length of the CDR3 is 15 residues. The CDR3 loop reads CASSSKTAGNTEAFF. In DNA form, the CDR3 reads TGTGCCAGCAGCTCAAAGACGGCAGGGAACACTGAAGCTTTCTTT.

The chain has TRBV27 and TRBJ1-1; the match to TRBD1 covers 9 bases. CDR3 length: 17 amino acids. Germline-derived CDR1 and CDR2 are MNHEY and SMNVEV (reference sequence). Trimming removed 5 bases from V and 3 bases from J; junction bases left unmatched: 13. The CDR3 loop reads CASSNSPRTGDDTEAFF. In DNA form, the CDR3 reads TGTGCCAGCAGTAACTCCCCCCGGACAGGGGACGACACTGAAGCTTTCTTT.

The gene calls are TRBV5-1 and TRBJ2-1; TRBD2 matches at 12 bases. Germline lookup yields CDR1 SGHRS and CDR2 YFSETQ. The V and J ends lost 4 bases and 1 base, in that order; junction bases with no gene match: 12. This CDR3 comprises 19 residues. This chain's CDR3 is CASSEAGLAGIKSYNEQFF. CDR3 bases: TGCGCCAGCAGCGAAGCGGGACTAGCGGGTATCAAGTCCTACAATGAGCAGTTCTTC.

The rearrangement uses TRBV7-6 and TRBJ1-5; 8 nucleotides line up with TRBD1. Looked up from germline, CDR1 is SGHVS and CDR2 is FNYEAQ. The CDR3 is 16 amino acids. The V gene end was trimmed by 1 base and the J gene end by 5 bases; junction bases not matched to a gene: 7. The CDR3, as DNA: TGTGCCAGCAGCTTAGGAGCGGGACAGGTTGATCAGCCCCAGCATTTT. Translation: CASSLGAGQVDQPQHF.

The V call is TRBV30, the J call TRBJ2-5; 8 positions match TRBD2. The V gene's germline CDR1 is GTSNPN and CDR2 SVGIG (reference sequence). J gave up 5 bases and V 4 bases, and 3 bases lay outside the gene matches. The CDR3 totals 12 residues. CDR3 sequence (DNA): TGTGCCTGGACAACGGGAGGGGAGACCCAGTACTTC. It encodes CAWTTGGETQYF.

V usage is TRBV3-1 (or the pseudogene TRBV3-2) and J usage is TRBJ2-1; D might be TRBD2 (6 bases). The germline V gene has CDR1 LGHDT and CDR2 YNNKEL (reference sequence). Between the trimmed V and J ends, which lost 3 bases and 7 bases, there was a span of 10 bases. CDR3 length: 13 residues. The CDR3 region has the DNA TGTGCCAGCAGCCATACGACTAGAAATGAGCAGTTCTTC. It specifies CASSHTTRNEQFF.

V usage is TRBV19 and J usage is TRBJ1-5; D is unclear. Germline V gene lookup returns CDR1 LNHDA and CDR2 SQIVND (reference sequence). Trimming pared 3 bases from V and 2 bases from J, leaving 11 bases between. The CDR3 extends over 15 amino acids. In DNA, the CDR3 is TGTGCCAGTAGTATCCGTTTAGCCGGCAATCAGCCCCAGCATTTT. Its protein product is CASSIRLAGNQPQHF.

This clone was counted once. CDR3 coding DNA: TGCAGCGTCAAGGGGGGGGGCAATCAGCCCCAGCATTTT. Encoded protein: CSVKGGGNQPQHF. This chain connects TRBV29-1 to TRBJ1-5, with D possibly matching TRBD1 (6 bases). Germline V gene sequence: CDR1 SQVTM, CDR2 ANQGSEA. V lost 6 bases and J 2 bases, leaving 11 bases between the germline ends. The CDR3 has 13 amino acids.

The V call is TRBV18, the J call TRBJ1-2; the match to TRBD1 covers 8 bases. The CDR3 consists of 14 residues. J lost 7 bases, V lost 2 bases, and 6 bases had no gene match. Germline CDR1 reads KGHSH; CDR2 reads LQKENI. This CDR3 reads CASSPTPRGLGYTF. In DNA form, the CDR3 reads TGTGCCAGCTCACCAACTCCCAGGGGGCTTGGCTACACCTTC.

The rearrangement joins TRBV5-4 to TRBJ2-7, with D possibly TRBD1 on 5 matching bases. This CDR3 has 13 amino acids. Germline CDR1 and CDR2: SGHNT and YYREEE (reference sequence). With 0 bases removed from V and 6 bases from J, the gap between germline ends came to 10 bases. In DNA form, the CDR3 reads TGTGCCAGCAGCTTGGGCAGGGAAACCGAGCAGTACTTC. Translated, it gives CASSLGRETEQYF.

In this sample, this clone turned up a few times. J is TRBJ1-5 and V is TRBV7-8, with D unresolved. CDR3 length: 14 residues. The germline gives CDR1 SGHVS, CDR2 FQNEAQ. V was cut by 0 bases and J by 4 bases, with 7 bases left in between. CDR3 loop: CASSLATGNQPQHF. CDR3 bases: TGTGCCAGCAGCTTAGCAACCGGGAATCAGCCCCAGCATTTT.

The CDR3 spells CASSYSGQGDTGELFF. The CDR3 DNA sequence: TGTGCCAGCAGTTACTCAGGCCAGGGGGACACCGGGGAGCTGTTTTTT. This chain uses TRBV6-5 with TRBJ2-2; TRBD1 matches 7 bases. The CDR3 consists of 16 residues. Germline V lookup: CDR1 MNHEY, CDR2 SVGAGI. V shed 0 bases and J 3 bases; nucleotides not matched to a gene: 4.

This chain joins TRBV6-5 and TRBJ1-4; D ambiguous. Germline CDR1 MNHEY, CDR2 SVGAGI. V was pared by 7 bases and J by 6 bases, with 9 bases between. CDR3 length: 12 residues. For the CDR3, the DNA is TGTGCCAGCACCGGGTTGGATGAAAAACTGTTTTTT. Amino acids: CASTGLDEKLFF.

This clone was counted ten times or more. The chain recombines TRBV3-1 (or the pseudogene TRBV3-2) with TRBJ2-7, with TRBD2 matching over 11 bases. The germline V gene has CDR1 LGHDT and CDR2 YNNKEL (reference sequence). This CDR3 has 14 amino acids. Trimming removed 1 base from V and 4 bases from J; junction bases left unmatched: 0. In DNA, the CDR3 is TGTGCCAGCAGCCAAGGACTAGCGGGATACGAGCAGTACTTC. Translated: CASSQGLAGYEQYF.

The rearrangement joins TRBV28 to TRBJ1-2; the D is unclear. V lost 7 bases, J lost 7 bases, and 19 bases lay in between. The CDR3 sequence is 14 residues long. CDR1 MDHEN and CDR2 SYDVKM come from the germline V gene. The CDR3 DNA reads TGTGCCAGCACCAGGACTGCCCAGGATATTGGCTACACCTTC. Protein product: CASTRTAQDIGYTF.

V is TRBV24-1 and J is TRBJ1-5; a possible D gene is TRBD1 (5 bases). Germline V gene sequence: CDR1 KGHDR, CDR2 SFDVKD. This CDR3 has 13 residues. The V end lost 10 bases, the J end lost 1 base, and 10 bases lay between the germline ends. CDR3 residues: CATGASSNQPQHF. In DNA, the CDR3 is TGTGCCACTGGGGCCTCCAGCAATCAGCCCCAGCATTTT.

CDR3 bases: TGCAGCGCTGCTCGGGGTCAGAGCGAGAGGGGCTACACCTTC. It specifies CSAARGQSERGYTF. The rearrangement uses TRBV29-1 and TRBJ1-2; D is unclear. Trimming took 7 bases from V and 8 from J, leaving 23 bases between them. The CDR3 runs to 14 residues. Per germline, CDR1 SQVTM and CDR2 ANQGSEA.

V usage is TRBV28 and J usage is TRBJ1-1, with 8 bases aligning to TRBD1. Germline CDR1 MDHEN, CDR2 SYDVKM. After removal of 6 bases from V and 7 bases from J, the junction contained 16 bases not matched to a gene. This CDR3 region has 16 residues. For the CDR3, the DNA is TGTGCCAGCAGCCTACGGACAGGGCGACCGGCCTTTGAAGCTTTCTTT. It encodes CASSLRTGRPAFEAFF.